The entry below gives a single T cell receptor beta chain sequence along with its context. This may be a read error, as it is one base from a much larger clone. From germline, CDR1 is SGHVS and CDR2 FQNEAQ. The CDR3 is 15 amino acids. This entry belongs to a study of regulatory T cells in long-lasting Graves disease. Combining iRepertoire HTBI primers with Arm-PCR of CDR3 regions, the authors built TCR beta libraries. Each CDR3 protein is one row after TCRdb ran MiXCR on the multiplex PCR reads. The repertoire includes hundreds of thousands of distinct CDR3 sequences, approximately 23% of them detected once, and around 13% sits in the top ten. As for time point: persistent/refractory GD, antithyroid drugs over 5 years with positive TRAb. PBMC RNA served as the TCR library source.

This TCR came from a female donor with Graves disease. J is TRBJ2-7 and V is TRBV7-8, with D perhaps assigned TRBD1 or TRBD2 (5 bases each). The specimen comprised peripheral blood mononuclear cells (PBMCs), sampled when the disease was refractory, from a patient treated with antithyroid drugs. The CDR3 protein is CAGSSLAGRGYEQYF. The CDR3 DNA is TGTGCCGGCAGCTCCCTGGCAGGGAGAGGCTACGAGCAGTACTTC.